This T cell receptor (beta chain) appears in the sequencing data of a study of shared clonotypes between healthy human individuals. Germline V gene lookup returns CDR1 MDHEN and CDR2 SYDVKM. This CDR3 comprises 12 residues. The V and J ends lost 9 bases and 8 bases, in that order; junction bases with no gene match: 8. TCRdb's table, derived via immunoSEQ multiplex PCR, lists solely in-frame clones and lacks some. The repertoire holds some 630,000 clones, with more than 70% as singletons. This clone was seen only a few times. The rearrangement links TRBV28 to TRBJ2-3; 7 positions match TRBD1. The sequence was collected from a woman between 25 and 40 years old in good health. The sequencing sample was made of memory CD4+ T cells sorted from blood. Subset: CD45RA-negative fraction. The CDR3: CASTTQGSTQYF. CDR3 DNA: TGTGCCAGTACAACACAGGGGAGTACGCAGTATTTT.